This paragraph covers one T cell receptor (beta chain) sequence. Many counts were recorded for this clonotype. No base-level quality is on record; no much larger clone is a single base apart. The sample originates from a study of T cells after yellow fever vaccination (dated by TCRdb to the late 2010s). In the study overall: Memory subsets (EM, EMRA, CM and Tscm) were sorted on a BD FACS Aria III using CD3, CD45RA, CCR7 and CD95 staining. The SMART-Seq v4 Ultra Low Input RNA kit was used to prepare libraries from fractions with low cell numbers. To track T-cell clones before and after primary and booster YFV17D yellow fever vaccination, bulk TCR alpha and beta repertoires were sequenced longitudinally. Two healthy male donors made up the cohort, one aged 18 to 30 years and the other aged 30 to 40 years. Blood was collected at multiple timepoints before and after primary and secondary immunization, and bulk PBMC replicates and cell subsets were isolated. Memory subsets were sorted on days 0, 15 and 45 and at 18 months after primary vaccination, and on days 0, 15 and 45 after the 30-year booster.

TCR cDNA was made using 5'RACE template switching, a step that added a universal primer site and unique molecular identifiers. cDNA synthesis was primed from both the TCR alpha and TCR beta constant segments. Libraries were amplified in two PCR steps, with sample barcodes and sequencing adapters added in the second step. Sequencing of libraries was done on Illumina HiSeq 2500 (2x100 bp) or NovaSeq (2x150 bp). Per the original workflow: MIGEC was used to demultiplex reads and collapse the reads into UMI consensus sequences, and MiXCR was used for V(D)J alignment. Vaccine-responding clonotypes were defined with edgeR using replicate PBMC samples, requiring FDR below 0.01 and a log2 fold change above 5 up to day 15. Each bulk clonotype received a CD4 or CD8 identity based on whether the sequenced CD4 or CD8 repertoire contained that clonotype at higher abundance. Clonotype frequencies in memory subsets were weighted by FACS-sorted cell numbers to estimate each clone's distribution across memory phenotypes. Using fastp at Q25 and MiXCR, TCRdb reprocessed the public reads and kept productive beta chains. Rows matching on CDR3 protein sequence are summarized as one entry with the most common DNA and genes. TCRdb, rather than the study authors, made the V and J calls. The sample records approximately 24,000 distinct CDR3 sequences, under 7% of which are singletons. The leading ten clones occupy over 9.5% of the sample.

The germline V end is reduced by 4 bases and the J end by 8 bases; junction bases left unmatched: 10. From a lookup of the germline V gene, CDR1 and CDR2 are SGHDT and YYEEEE. The CDR3 has 14 amino acids, counting the end cysteine and phenylalanine. The entry retains the CDR3 DNA only, 42 bases that are in frame from base 1. This specimen's treatment or condition label, per the study, means: live attenuated yellow fever vaccine strain. PBMCs were isolated from peripheral blood using a standard Ficoll-Paque protocol. The RNeasy Micro Kit was used to extract RNA from sorted memory subsets. Study-wide conclusions, independent of this receptor: On day 0, almost all vaccine-responding clonotypes were below detection in the sorted memory subsets. Most clones expanded after primary vaccination (around 97% of CD4 and around 88% of CD8) were re-detected after the booster, suggesting that broad memory maintenance occurred. Computational filtering was required because FACS-sorted repertoires could contain abundant contaminating clonotypes from the bulk population. The secondary T-cell response was found to be weaker but faster than the primary response, with a peak reached on day 5 rather than on day 15. A small fraction of clonotypes showed up in both the CD4 and CD8 compartments, probably as a result of convergent recombination. Because the study included only a couple of donors, the extent to which the findings can be generalized is limited.

Here the sequenced sample was PBMCs, either bulk or a sorted T-cell subset (CD4+, CD8+, memory, or dextramer-sorted; not recorded which), taken 15 days after the yellow fever booster vaccination. This sequence originates from a man aged 30 to 45 who received the YFV17D yellow fever vaccine. This chain joins TRBV5-6 to TRBJ1-2; 8 middle bases align to TRBD1. The CDR3 is CASSPTQTGEGYTF. The DNA is as follows: TGTGCCAGCAGCCCAACCCAGACAGGGGAAGGCTACACCTTC.